These T cell receptor beta chains were read from a single sample in a study of T cells after yellow fever vaccination. TCRdb used MiXCR to reprocess the 5' RACE reads, holding one entry per CDR3 protein. This table has a few hundred thousand distinct CDR3 sequences, 6.9% appearing once. The starting material was CD4+ T cells sorted from PBMCs, obtained 15 days after the yellow fever booster vaccination. The receptors originated from a man aged 25-45 years who received the YFV17D yellow fever vaccine. CDR3s include the opening cysteine and the closing phenylalanine or tryptophan. A D gene is named only where the DNA matches it firmly. Clone size appears in some rows only: once, few, many, or a class for an expanded clone.

j_call: TRBJ2-5
v_call: TRBV29-1
d_call: TRBD2
clone_size: -
cdr3_aa: CSVASGLAGETQYF
cdr3_nt: TGCAGCGTTGCGTCGGGACTAGCTGGAGAGACCCAGTACTTC

j_call: TRBJ2-2
v_call: TRBV7-8
d_call: TRBD1
clone_size: -
cdr3_aa: CASSQRRDSYTGELFF
cdr3_nt: TGTGCCAGCAGCCAGAGACGGGACAGCTACACCGGGGAGCTGTTTTTT

j_call: TRBJ2-2
v_call: TRBV10-1
d_call: -
clone_size: many
cdr3_aa: CASSDMNTGELFF
cdr3_nt: TGCGCCAGCAGTGATATGAACACCGGGGAGCTGTTTTTT

j_call: TRBJ2-5
v_call: TRBV2
d_call: -
clone_size: many
cdr3_aa: CASSRGSQETQYF
cdr3_nt: TGTGCCAGCAGTCGGGGATCCCAAGAGACCCAGTACTTC

j_call: TRBJ1-5
v_call: TRBV7-2
d_call: -
clone_size: -
cdr3_aa: CASSARGVISNQPQHF
cdr3_nt: TGTGCCAGCAGCGCGAGGGGGGTAATTAGCAATCAGCCCCAGCATTTT

j_call: TRBJ1-5
v_call: TRBV20-1
d_call: -
clone_size: few
cdr3_aa: CSACPPQGSQPQHF
cdr3_nt: TGCAGTGCTTGCCCCCCTCAGGGCAGTCAGCCCCAGCATTTT

j_call: TRBJ1-2
v_call: TRBV15
d_call: -
clone_size: few
cdr3_aa: CATSGEIPGLSRFDGYTF
cdr3_nt: TGTGCCACCAGCGGGGAGATACCGGGGCTCTCGAGATTTGATGGCTACACCTTC

j_call: TRBJ1-1
v_call: TRBV20-1
d_call: TRBD1
clone_size: -
cdr3_aa: CGRHRGGSEAFF
cdr3_nt: TGCGGTCGGCACAGGGGAGGGAGTGAAGCTTTCTTT

j_call: TRBJ2-1
v_call: TRBV10-3
d_call: -
clone_size: few
cdr3_aa: CAISGSSGNEQFF
cdr3_nt: TGTGCCATCAGTGGGTCAAGTGGGAATGAGCAGTTCTTC

j_call: TRBJ1-2
v_call: TRBV15
d_call: -
clone_size: many
cdr3_aa: CATSNGGYGYTF
cdr3_nt: TGTGCCACCAGCAACGGGGGTTATGGCTACACCTTC

j_call: TRBJ1-1
v_call: TRBV5-4
d_call: -
clone_size: -
cdr3_aa: CASSLGGRVNTEAFF
cdr3_nt: TGTGCCAGCAGCTTGGGAGGCAGGGTGAACACTGAAGCTTTCTTT

j_call: TRBJ1-1
v_call: TRBV14
d_call: -
clone_size: -
cdr3_aa: CASSQDLGRVDTEAFF
cdr3_nt: TGTGCCAGCAGCCAAGACCTCGGACGGGTGGACACTGAAGCTTTCTTT

j_call: TRBJ2-3
v_call: TRBV4-2
d_call: -
clone_size: -
cdr3_aa: CATGQVGEATDTQYF
cdr3_nt: TGTGCCACGGGTCAAGTCGGTGAGGCCACAGATACGCAGTATTTT

j_call: TRBJ2-3
v_call: TRBV20-1
d_call: TRBD2
clone_size: -
cdr3_aa: CSAGDGGEGTDTQYF
cdr3_nt: TGCAGTGCTGGAGATGGGGGGGAAGGAACAGATACGCAGTATTTT

j_call: TRBJ1-1
v_call: TRBV28
d_call: -
clone_size: few
cdr3_aa: CASRWGPNTEAFF
cdr3_nt: TGTGCCAGCAGATGGGGACCGAACACTGAAGCTTTCTTT

j_call: TRBJ1-6
v_call: TRBV3-1
d_call: TRBD1
clone_size: few
cdr3_aa: CASSQYNQGATNSPLHF
cdr3_nt: TGTGCCAGCAGCCAGTACAATCAGGGGGCTACTAATTCACCCCTCCACTTT

j_call: TRBJ2-5
v_call: TRBV28
d_call: -
clone_size: -
cdr3_aa: CASSFSGGGVETQYF
cdr3_nt: TGTGCCAGCAGTTTCTCTGGTGGGGGCGTTGAGACCCAGTACTTC

j_call: TRBJ2-2
v_call: TRBV4-2
d_call: TRBD1
clone_size: many
cdr3_aa: CASSQRDSTNTGELFF
cdr3_nt: TGTGCCAGCAGCCAAAGGGACAGCACGAACACCGGGGAGCTGTTTTTT

j_call: TRBJ2-7
v_call: TRBV19
d_call: -
clone_size: -
cdr3_aa: CASSMSLAREEEQYF
cdr3_nt: TGTGCCAGTAGTATGTCCCTAGCGAGGGAAGAGGAGCAGTACTTC

j_call: TRBJ2-5
v_call: TRBV12-3/TRBV12-4
d_call: -
clone_size: -
cdr3_aa: CASSLSGQKTQYF
cdr3_nt: TGTGCCAGCAGTCTTAGCGGCCAGAAGACCCAGTACTTC

j_call: TRBJ2-1
v_call: TRBV11-2
d_call: -
clone_size: -
cdr3_aa: CASSSDRPRGNEQFF
cdr3_nt: TGTGCCAGCAGCTCCGACCGACCACGGGGCAATGAGCAGTTCTTC

j_call: TRBJ1-3
v_call: TRBV7-2
d_call: -
clone_size: -
cdr3_aa: CASSLISNTIYF
cdr3_nt: TGTGCCAGCAGCTTAATTTCAAACACCATATATTTT

j_call: TRBJ2-1
v_call: TRBV3-1
d_call: -
clone_size: few
cdr3_aa: CASSPHPGARDEQFF
cdr3_nt: TGTGCCAGCAGCCCCCATCCAGGGGCGCGGGATGAGCAGTTCTTC

j_call: TRBJ2-1
v_call: TRBV12-3/TRBV12-4
d_call: TRBD2
clone_size: few
cdr3_aa: CASSRASGRADNEQFF
cdr3_nt: TGTGCCAGCAGTAGGGCCAGCGGGAGGGCCGATAATGAGCAGTTCTTC

j_call: TRBJ2-3
v_call: TRBV5-1
d_call: TRBD2
clone_size: many
cdr3_aa: CASRGLAADTQYF
cdr3_nt: TGCGCCAGCAGAGGACTAGCGGCAGATACGCAGTATTTT

j_call: TRBJ2-5
v_call: TRBV5-1
d_call: -
clone_size: many
cdr3_aa: CASSLANLRRGSQETQYF
cdr3_nt: TGCGCCAGCAGCTTGGCCAACTTACGTCGGGGGTCCCAAGAGACCCAGTACTTC

j_call: TRBJ1-6
v_call: TRBV7-2
d_call: TRBD1
clone_size: -
cdr3_aa: CASSVDRGRNSPLHF
cdr3_nt: TGTGCCAGCAGCGTAGACAGGGGGAGGAATTCACCCCTCCACTTT

j_call: TRBJ1-1
v_call: TRBV7-3
d_call: -
clone_size: many
cdr3_aa: CASSPGRGTEAFF
cdr3_nt: TGTGCCAGCAGCCCAGGACGGGGCACTGAAGCTTTCTTT

j_call: TRBJ1-4
v_call: TRBV20-1
d_call: TRBD1
clone_size: few
cdr3_aa: CSAQTGDEKLFF
cdr3_nt: TGCAGTGCTCAGACAGGGGACGAAAAACTGTTTTTT

j_call: TRBJ1-2
v_call: TRBV5-1
d_call: -
clone_size: many
cdr3_aa: CASSLDATSPYGYTF
cdr3_nt: TGCGCCAGCAGCTTGGACGCCACGTCGCCCTATGGCTACACCTTC

j_call: TRBJ2-2
v_call: TRBV5-4
d_call: TRBD1
clone_size: -
cdr3_aa: CASSAWTGNTGELFF
cdr3_nt: TGTGCCAGCAGCGCTTGGACAGGGAACACCGGGGAGCTGTTTTTT

j_call: TRBJ2-7
v_call: TRBV19
d_call: -
clone_size: few
cdr3_aa: CASSLPQRPYEQYF
cdr3_nt: TGTGCCAGTAGTCTCCCACAACGCCCCTACGAGCAGTACTTC

j_call: TRBJ2-7
v_call: TRBV18
d_call: TRBD2
clone_size: -
cdr3_aa: CASSRGLADEQYF
cdr3_nt: TGTGCCAGCTCACGGGGACTAGCAGACGAGCAGTACTTC

j_call: TRBJ2-5
v_call: TRBV24-1
d_call: -
clone_size: -
cdr3_aa: CATSGRDGKETQYF
cdr3_nt: TGTGCCACCTCCGGCCGGGACGGAAAAGAGACCCAGTACTTC

j_call: TRBJ2-3
v_call: TRBV5-1
d_call: -
clone_size: few
cdr3_aa: CASLEFPSTDTQYF
cdr3_nt: TGCGCCAGCTTAGAGTTCCCTAGCACAGATACGCAGTATTTT

j_call: TRBJ2-5
v_call: TRBV6-5
d_call: -
clone_size: many
cdr3_aa: CASSSRTSAKQETQYF
cdr3_nt: TGTGCCAGCAGTTCCCGGACATCCGCCAAGCAAGAGACCCAGTACTTC

j_call: TRBJ1-1
v_call: TRBV18
d_call: -
clone_size: many
cdr3_aa: CASSPLNKMNTEAFF
cdr3_nt: TGTGCCAGCTCACCCCTAAATAAAATGAACACTGAAGCTTTCTTT

j_call: TRBJ2-5
v_call: TRBV20-1
d_call: TRBD2
clone_size: many
cdr3_aa: CSARGREETQYF
cdr3_nt: TGCAGTGCTAGGGGGAGGGAAGAGACCCAGTACTTC

j_call: TRBJ1-1
v_call: TRBV12-3/TRBV12-4
d_call: TRBD1
clone_size: -
cdr3_aa: CATGQALRNTEAFF
cdr3_nt: TGTGCCACGGGACAGGCGCTTAGGAACACTGAAGCTTTCTTT

j_call: TRBJ2-7
v_call: TRBV5-5
d_call: -
clone_size: many
cdr3_aa: CASSLNSGRDLYEQYF
cdr3_nt: TGTGCCAGCAGCTTGAATTCTGGACGGGACCTCTACGAGCAGTACTTC

j_call: TRBJ2-5
v_call: TRBV5-1
d_call: -
clone_size: few
cdr3_aa: CASSPRGMKTQYF
cdr3_nt: TGCGCCAGCAGCCCTCGGGGGATGAAGACCCAGTACTTC

j_call: TRBJ1-2
v_call: TRBV29-1
d_call: -
clone_size: few
cdr3_aa: CSVPNGGVSYTF
cdr3_nt: TGCAGCGTTCCCAACGGCGGGGTTAGCTACACCTTC

j_call: TRBJ2-3
v_call: TRBV5-1
d_call: -
clone_size: few
cdr3_aa: CASSAGNTDTQYF
cdr3_nt: TGCGCCAGCAGTGCGGGGAACACAGATACGCAGTATTTT

j_call: TRBJ1-2
v_call: TRBV6-1
d_call: TRBD1
clone_size: -
cdr3_aa: CASSRDRDLYGYTF
cdr3_nt: TGTGCCAGCAGCCGGGACAGGGACCTCTATGGCTACACCTTC

j_call: TRBJ2-1
v_call: TRBV6-5
d_call: -
clone_size: few
cdr3_aa: CASRGGHDGDEQFF
cdr3_nt: TGTGCCAGCAGGGGGGGACACGACGGAGATGAGCAGTTCTTC

j_call: TRBJ2-1
v_call: TRBV4-3
d_call: TRBD2
clone_size: few
cdr3_aa: CASSQEAGGLGSYNEQFF
cdr3_nt: TGCGCCAGCAGCCAAGAGGCGGGGGGGCTAGGCTCCTACAATGAGCAGTTCTTC

j_call: TRBJ2-7
v_call: TRBV18
d_call: -
clone_size: -
cdr3_aa: CASSPVTGVHEQYF
cdr3_nt: TGTGCCAGCTCACCAGTGACGGGAGTCCACGAGCAGTACTTC

j_call: TRBJ2-7
v_call: TRBV27
d_call: -
clone_size: -
cdr3_aa: CASRPQGVAGEQYF
cdr3_nt: TGTGCCAGCCGGCCGCAGGGTGTTGCGGGGGAGCAGTACTTC

j_call: TRBJ2-3
v_call: TRBV7-2
d_call: -
clone_size: many
cdr3_aa: CASSLGETDTQYF
cdr3_nt: TGTGCCAGCAGCTTAGGGGAGACAGATACGCAGTATTTT

j_call: TRBJ2-5
v_call: TRBV7-2
d_call: -
clone_size: few
cdr3_aa: CASSSLDGGAQETQYF
cdr3_nt: TGTGCCAGCAGCTCCCTGGACGGGGGCGCGCAAGAGACCCAGTACTTC

j_call: TRBJ2-1
v_call: TRBV30
d_call: TRBD2
clone_size: few
cdr3_aa: CAWSVLAGGHGAYNEQFF
cdr3_nt: TGTGCCTGGAGTGTATTAGCGGGAGGGCATGGAGCCTACAATGAGCAGTTCTTC

j_call: TRBJ1-2
v_call: TRBV12-3/TRBV12-4
d_call: -
clone_size: many
cdr3_aa: CASSSTGKGYTF
cdr3_nt: TGTGCCAGCAGTTCTACAGGGAAGGGCTACACCTTC

j_call: TRBJ2-1
v_call: TRBV5-1
d_call: TRBD2
clone_size: few
cdr3_aa: CASSPAVGGYVNEQFF
cdr3_nt: TGCGCCAGCAGCCCCGCCGTGGGAGGGTATGTCAATGAGCAGTTCTTC

j_call: TRBJ2-1
v_call: TRBV5-1
d_call: TRBD2
clone_size: many
cdr3_aa: CASSSTGGNEQFF
cdr3_nt: TGCGCCAGCAGCTCTACGGGGGGCAATGAGCAGTTCTTC

j_call: TRBJ2-7
v_call: TRBV7-2
d_call: TRBD1
clone_size: few
cdr3_aa: CASSPGRDSEQYF
cdr3_nt: TGTGCCAGCAGCCCTGGCCGGGACAGTGAGCAGTACTTC